This T cell receptor (beta chain) was captured by sequencing in a study of T cells and Merkel cell carcinoma outcomes. Notes on the study in general: Reportedly, T-cell repertoire with density predicts Merkel cell carcinoma outcomes.

Here immunoSEQ multiplex PCR was the method, and the copy in TCRdb shows in-frame clones only, minus some. This sample has 15,000 to 25,000 clones, with approximately 80% found just once. The length of the CDR3 is 16 residues. Between the trimmed V and J ends, which lost 0 bases and 2 bases, there was a span of 13 bases. Germline CDR1 is MGHRA and CDR2 is YSYEKL. Regarding this clone: Its antigen remains unknown.

The sequence derives from a human donor with Merkel cell carcinoma. Sample: tumor tissue from Merkel cell carcinoma. This chain joins TRBV4-1 and TRBJ2-5; D not resolved. CDR3 in amino acids: CASSQEVGRGQETQYF. CDR3 nucleotide sequence: TGCGCCAGCAGCCAAGAAGTTGGGCGCGGTCAAGAGACCCAGTACTTC.